The 10 T cell receptor beta chains below come from one sample, sequenced in a study of cytomegalovirus exposure and HLA in healthy donors. This PCR relied on a set of 60 Vbeta primers and 13 Jbeta primers. Assay used: immunoSEQ multiplex PCR; TCRdb lists only in-frame clones, some missing. Here the sample spans 150,000 to 200,000 clones, nearly 80% being singletons. Sequencing was performed on PBMCs. Receptors originate from a man aged 18 to 30 in good health and CMV-seropositive.

This clone has a handful of counts. The chain has TRBV7-8 and TRBJ2-1; TRBD2 aligns across 10 bases. CDR1 and CDR2 from the germline V gene are SGHVS and FQNEAQ. V trimming: 4 bases; J trimming: 0 bases; junction bases outside the gene matches: 15. The CDR3 runs 20 residues. CDR3 DNA sequence: TGTGCCAGCAGCTCAAGACGACTGTCGGCTAGCGGGAGCTCCTACAATGAGCAGTTCTTC. Its translation: CASSSRRLSASGSSYNEQFF.

The chain carries TRBV4-1 and TRBJ1-4; D remains unclear. Per germline, CDR1 MGHRA and CDR2 YSYEKL. The ends were cut back, 7 bases at V and 0 bases at J, with 12 bases in the middle. The CDR3 sequence is 15 residues long. DNA of the CDR3: TGCGCCAGCACCTTGCGGGCTGCAACTAATGAAAAACTGTTTTTT. As protein: CASTLRAATNEKLFF.

V is TRBV6-1 and J is TRBJ2-7, with no clear D. Trimming pared 3 bases from V and 5 bases from J, leaving 11 bases between. CDR3 length: 13 residues. Germline V gene data show CDR1 as MNHNS and CDR2 as SASEGT. The CDR3 loop is CASSELTLNEQYF. The CDR3 DNA reads TGTGCCAGCAGTGAGTTGACACTTAACGAGCAGTACTTC.

This clone appeared a single time. This rearrangement joins TRBV14 to TRBJ2-7; D may be TRBD2 (5 bases). Germline loops: CDR1 SGHDN, CDR2 FVKESK. Trimming shortened V by 3 bases and J by 2 bases, and 11 bases separated the two germline ends. The CDR3 totals 14 residues. The CDR3 reads CASSQTGIPYEQYF. The CDR3 nucleotides are TGTGCCAGCAGCCAGACCGGGATCCCCTACGAGCAGTACTTC.

The V call is TRBV5-1, the J call TRBJ1-1; D possibly corresponds to TRBD1 (5 bases). The V end was cut by 3 bases, the J end by 0 bases, with 15 bases between. Germline V CDR1 and CDR2: SGHRS, YFSETQ. The CDR3 is 16 amino acids. This CDR3 is CASSSAGLSMNTEAFF. The CDR3 region has the DNA TGCGCCAGCAGCTCAGCGGGGCTCTCGATGAACACTGAAGCTTTCTTT.

This chain joins TRBV19 and TRBJ2-3; TRBD2 matches 14 bases. The V segment lost 6 bases and the J segment 5 bases; nucleotides outside the gene matches: 7. The length of the CDR3 is 16 residues. Germline V gene lookup returns CDR1 LNHDA and CDR2 SQIVND (reference sequence). The CDR3 loop is CASSLGLAGGVDTQYF. The CDR3 nucleotides are TGTGCCAGTAGCCTCGGACTAGCGGGAGGTGTAGATACGCAGTATTTT.

To note about this clone: This CDR3 is also generated by other DNA sequences in the sample. The chain carries TRBV5-1 and TRBJ2-1, with D tentatively TRBD2 (6 bases). The germline V gene encodes CDR1 SGHRS and CDR2 YFSETQ. The CDR3 spans 17 residues. Trimming stripped 4 bases from V and 4 bases from J, with 21 bases between. CDR3 amino acids: CASSPTDGGVRYNEQFF. The DNA for the CDR3 is TGCGCCAGCAGCCCAACCGATGGCGGGGTAAGATACAATGAGCAGTTCTTC.

The chain employs TRBV6-5 and TRBJ1-2, with D possibly TRBD1 on 5 matching bases. Trimming shortened V by 3 bases and J by 8 bases, and 13 bases separated the two germline ends. Germline V lookup: CDR1 MNHEY, CDR2 SVGAGI. The CDR3 is made up of 13 amino acids. The CDR3 sequence is CASSYWGTGGYTF. The DNA of the CDR3 is TGTGCCAGCAGTTATTGGGGTACAGGAGGCTACACCTTC.

V is TRBV2 and J is TRBJ1-1; weak D call: TRBD1 (5 bases). The germline CDR1 and CDR2 sequences are SNHLY and FYNNEI. The ends were cut back, 1 base at V and 10 bases at J, with 10 bases in the middle. The CDR3 has 12 residues. In DNA, the CDR3 is TGTGCCAGCAGTGAAGTCAGGGTGCCAGCTTTCTTT. Its protein is CASSEVRVPAFF.

The genes are TRBV29-1 and TRBJ2-7; D is unresolved. Per germline, CDR1 SQVTM and CDR2 ANQGSEA. The CDR3 runs to 11 residues. V was shortened by 0 bases and J by 3 bases, with 3 bases between the two germline ends. DNA for the CDR3: TGCAGCGTTGAAGACCGCTACGAGCAGTACTTC. It encodes CSVEDRYEQYF.